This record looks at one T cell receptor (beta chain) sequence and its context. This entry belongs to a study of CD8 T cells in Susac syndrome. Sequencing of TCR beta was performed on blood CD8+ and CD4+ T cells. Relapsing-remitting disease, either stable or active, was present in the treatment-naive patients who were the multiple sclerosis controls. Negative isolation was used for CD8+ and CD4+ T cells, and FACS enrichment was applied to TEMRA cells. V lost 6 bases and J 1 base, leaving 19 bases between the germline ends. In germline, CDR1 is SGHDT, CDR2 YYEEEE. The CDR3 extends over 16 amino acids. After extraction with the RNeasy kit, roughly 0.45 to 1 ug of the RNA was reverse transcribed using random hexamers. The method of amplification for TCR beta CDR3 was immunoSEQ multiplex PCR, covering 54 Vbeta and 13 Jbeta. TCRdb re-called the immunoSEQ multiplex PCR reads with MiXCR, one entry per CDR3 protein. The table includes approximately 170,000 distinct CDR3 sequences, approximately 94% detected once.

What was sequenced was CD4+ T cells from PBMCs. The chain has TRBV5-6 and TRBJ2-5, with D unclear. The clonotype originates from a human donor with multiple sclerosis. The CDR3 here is CASTHWEWDLQETQYF. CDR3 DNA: TGTGCCAGCACCCATTGGGAATGGGATCTCCAAGAGACCCAGTACTTC.